This is a list of T cell receptor beta chains from one sample in a study of blood T cell repertoires in COVID-19. Profiling relied on immunoSEQ multiplex PCR, and the TCRdb table lists in-frame clones only, not all of them. The sample carries roughly 240,000 clones, about four fifths recorded once. Specimen: peripheral blood. The receptors derive from a woman in her seventies with acute or convalescent COVID-19. CDR3s include the opening cysteine and the closing phenylalanine or tryptophan. D genes are given only for firm matches. Size is stated for part of the rows, as once, few or many counts, or as a class when the clone is expanded.

D	V	J	length	size	DNA	CDR3
TRBD1	TRBV12-3/TRBV12-4	TRBJ1-1	13	NA	TGTGCCAGCAGTACCTGGACAGGCGGGGAAGCTTTCTTT	CASSTWTGGEAFF
NA	TRBV5-8	TRBJ1-5	17	NA	TGTGCCAGCAGCTACAAACTCAGCTCCCAGGGCAATCAGCCCCAGCATTTT	CASSYKLSSQGNQPQHF
TRBD1	TRBV29-1	TRBJ1-4	13	NA	TGCAGCGTACAAGGGACAGTTAATGAAAAACTGTTTTTT	CSVQGTVNEKLFF
TRBD1	TRBV6-5	TRBJ1-2	14	NA	TGTGCCAGCAGTTACCGACAGGGGACCTATGGCTACACCTTC	CASSYRQGTYGYTF
NA	TRBV4-2	TRBJ1-1	14	few	TGTGCCAGCGCTCGGGGGTCCTTGAACACTGAAGCTTTCTTT	CASARGSLNTEAFF
NA	TRBV6-5	TRBJ1-1	14	once	TGTGCCAGCAGCGAGGGACTTCTTAACACTGAAGCTTTCTTT	CASSEGLLNTEAFF
NA	TRBV5-1	TRBJ2-5	14	NA	TGCGCCAGCAGCTTGAACGTCGGTAAAGAGACCCAGTACTTC	CASSLNVGKETQYF
NA	TRBV4-3	TRBJ1-2	14	NA	TGCGCCAGCAGCCAAGATCCGTTGGCAGGTGGCTACACCTTC	CASSQDPLAGGYTF
NA	TRBV7-2	TRBJ1-2	14	NA	TGTGCCAGCAGCCCCGCCCGCGCTAACTATGGCTACACCTTC	CASSPARANYGYTF
NA	TRBV27	TRBJ2-1	16	few	TGTGCCAGCAGTTCCGCTAGCTTCGGCTCCTACAATGAGCAGTTCTTC	CASSSASFGSYNEQFF
NA	TRBV7-9	TRBJ2-7	16	once	TGTGCCAGCAGCCCGAAGGGACGGGAGAGCTCCTACGAGCAGTACTTC	CASSPKGRESSYEQYF
NA	TRBV5-1	TRBJ2-7	13	NA	TGCGCCAGCAGCTTGGAACTAGGCTACGAGCAGTACTTC	CASSLELGYEQYF
TRBD1	TRBV7-9	TRBJ2-2	14	NA	TGTGCCAGCAGTCGGACAGGGGTGACCGGGGAGCTGTTTTTT	CASSRTGVTGELFF
NA	TRBV6-6	TRBJ1-5	15	NA	TGTGCCAGCAGTTACATTTCAGGGAGCAATCAGCCCCAGCATTTT	CASSYISGSNQPQHF
NA	TRBV5-1	TRBJ1-5	17	NA	TGCGCCAGCAGCTTGGCCAATAAACGGGGGGAAGGGCAGCCCCAGCATTTT	CASSLANKRGEGQPQHF
NA	TRBV19	TRBJ1-5	15	NA	TGTGCCAGTAGTATGAGCGACAGGATAAATCAGCCCCAGCATTTT	CASSMSDRINQPQHF
TRBD2	TRBV3-1/TRBV3-2	TRBJ2-5	16	few	TGTGCCAGCAGCCTTGGACTAGTAGCTAATCAAGAGACCCAGTACTTC	CASSLGLVANQETQYF
NA	TRBV7-2	TRBJ1-1	13	few	TGTGCCAGCAGCTTAGTCGGGAGCACTGAAGCTTTCTTT	CASSLVGSTEAFF
TRBD2	TRBV6-5	TRBJ2-4	15	once	TGTGCCAGCAGTCGTAGCGGGGGGGCCGGTGGCATTCAGTACTTC	CASSRSGGAGGIQYF
NA	TRBV6-1	TRBJ1-6	15	NA	TGTGCCAGCAGTGAAAGTCCGGTCTTGAATTCACCCCTCCACTTT	CASSESPVLNSPLHF
NA	TRBV4-3	TRBJ1-4	17	NA	TGCGCCAGCAGCCAAGGCACCACTCTGGGGGGTAATGAAAAACTGTTTTTT	CASSQGTTLGGNEKLFF
NA	TRBV7-2	TRBJ2-1	13	NA	TGTGCCAGCAGCTACGACAGGATCGGTGAGCAGTTCTTC	CASSYDRIGEQFF
TRBD1	TRBV6-5	TRBJ2-7	14	NA	TGTGCCAGCTTGCGGACAGGGGGAGGGCACGAGCAGTACTTC	CASLRTGGGHEQYF